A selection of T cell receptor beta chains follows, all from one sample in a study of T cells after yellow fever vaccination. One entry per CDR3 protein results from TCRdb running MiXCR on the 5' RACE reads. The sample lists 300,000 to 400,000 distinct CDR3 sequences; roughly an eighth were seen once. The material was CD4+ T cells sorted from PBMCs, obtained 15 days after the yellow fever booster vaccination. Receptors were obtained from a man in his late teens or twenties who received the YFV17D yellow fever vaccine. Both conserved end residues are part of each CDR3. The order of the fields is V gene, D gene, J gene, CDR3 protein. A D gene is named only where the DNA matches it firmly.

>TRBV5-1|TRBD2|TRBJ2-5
CASSLRGDQETQYF
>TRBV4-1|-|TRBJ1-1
CASSQVGGKRAEAFF
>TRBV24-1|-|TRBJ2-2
CATSDAGSSNTGELFF
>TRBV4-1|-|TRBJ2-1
CASSARTEYNEQFF
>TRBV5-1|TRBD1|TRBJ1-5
CASSLVDRAQPQHF
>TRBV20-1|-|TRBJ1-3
CSAREAQGVNTIYF
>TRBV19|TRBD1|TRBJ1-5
CASSVPGTGGIQPQHF
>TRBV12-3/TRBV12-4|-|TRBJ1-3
CASSRGGGENTIYF
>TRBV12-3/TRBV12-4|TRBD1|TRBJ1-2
CASSLRDRGPNYGYTF
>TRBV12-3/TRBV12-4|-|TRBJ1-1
CASSSRGTNTEAFF
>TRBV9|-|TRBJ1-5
CASSVGQGGNQPQHF
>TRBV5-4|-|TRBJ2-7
CASRSTQGNYEQYF
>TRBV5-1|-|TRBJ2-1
CASSLLVTANEQFF
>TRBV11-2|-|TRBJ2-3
CASRPTVGGEKTDTQYF
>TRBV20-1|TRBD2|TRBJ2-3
CSAIKGLAGGQIYNPFSTDTQYF
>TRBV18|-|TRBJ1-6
CASSLVPDRNSPLHF
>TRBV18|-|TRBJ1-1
CANRREVDTEAFF
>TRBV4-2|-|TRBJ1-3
CASSPGGRANTIYF
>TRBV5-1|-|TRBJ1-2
CASSLPTNYGYTF
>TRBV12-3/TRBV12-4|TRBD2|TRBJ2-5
CASSQGLAGAGTQYF
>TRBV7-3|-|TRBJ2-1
CASSIDYNNEQFF
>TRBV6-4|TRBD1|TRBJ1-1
CASRGWDTDRVNTEAFF
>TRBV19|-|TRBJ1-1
CASSNPNRAYTEAFF
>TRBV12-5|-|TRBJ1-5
CASGLLYQPQHF
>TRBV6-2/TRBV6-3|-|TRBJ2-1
CASSSAFQQFF
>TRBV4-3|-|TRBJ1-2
CASSQAVGYGYTF
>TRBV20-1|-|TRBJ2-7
CSAGHTIEEQYF
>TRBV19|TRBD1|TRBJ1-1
CASSTVPGQGLVDTEAFF
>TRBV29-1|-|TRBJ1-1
CSVRRGVNTEAFF
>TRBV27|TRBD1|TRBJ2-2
CASTTTGGGGELFF
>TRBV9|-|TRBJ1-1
CASSVGSGSEAFF
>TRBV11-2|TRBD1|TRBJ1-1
CASSLGQGARNTEAFF
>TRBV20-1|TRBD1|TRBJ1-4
CSANGQGGEKLFF
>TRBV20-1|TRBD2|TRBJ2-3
CSARKRGGYTQYF
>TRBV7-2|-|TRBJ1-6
CASSFDRRPPLHF
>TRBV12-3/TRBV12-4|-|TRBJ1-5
CASSLLSQPQHF
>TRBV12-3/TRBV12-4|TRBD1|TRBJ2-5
CASRIGSGGRGQETQYF
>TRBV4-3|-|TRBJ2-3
CASGVDLDSIDTQYF
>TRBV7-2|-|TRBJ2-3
CASSLGSVAGGGADTQYF
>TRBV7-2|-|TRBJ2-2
CASSERRTGELFF
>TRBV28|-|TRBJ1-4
CASSQSGTDEKLFF
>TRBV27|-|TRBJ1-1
CASSLFFGGLGTEAFF